This T cell receptor beta chain was found in a study of control samples from healthy donors and cancer patients. The J segment lost 4 bases and the V segment lost 0 bases, leaving 7 bases of the junction unmatched. Germline CDR1 is SGHRS and CDR2 is YFSETQ. This CDR3 is 16 amino acids long. Data came from immunoSEQ multiplex PCR; TCRdb stores just in-frame clones and leaves some out. The profile covers about 150,000 clones, with roughly 93% appearing a single time and approximately 2.5% taken by the ten largest. The origin of this receptor is a man over 45 in good health. The sequencing sample was made of blood. The chain links TRBV5-1 to TRBJ2-1, with 7 positions matching TRBD2. CDR3 amino acids: CASSLVPSGQYNEQFF. DNA for the CDR3: TGCGCCAGCAGCTTGGTCCCTAGCGGACAATACAATGAGCAGTTCTTC.